This is a list of T cell receptor beta chains from one sample in a study of cytomegalovirus exposure and HLA in healthy donors. Libraries were prepared by immunoSEQ multiplex PCR; TCRdb keeps only in-frame clonotypes and omits some of them. This sample has around 190,000 clones, with roughly 82% found just once. Specimen: PBMCs. These receptors were collected from a woman under 30 in good health and CMV-seronegative. The CDR3 runs from the conserved cysteine through the conserved F or W. Each record gives: J gene, V gene, clone size, D gene, CDR3 protein, CDR3 DNA. The D gene is left open where the match is weak. Expanded clones get a size class; other rows say once, few or many, or leave the size out.

J: TRBJ1-2
V: TRBV14
size: .
D: TRBD1
CDR3: CASSQRTGWGAYGYTF
DNA: TGTGCCAGCAGCCAGAGGACAGGGTGGGGAGCCTATGGCTACACCTTC

J: TRBJ2-7
V: TRBV6-1
size: .
D: .
CDR3: CASSEPPGSSYEQYF
DNA: TGTGCCAGCAGTGAACCCCCAGGGTCCTCCTACGAGCAGTACTTC

J: TRBJ1-1
V: TRBV5-4
size: .
D: .
CDR3: CASSHAGAEAFF
DNA: TGTGCCAGCAGCCACGCAGGGGCGGAAGCTTTCTTT

J: TRBJ1-2
V: TRBV15
size: .
D: TRBD1
CDR3: CATSRAEGAYGYTF
DNA: TGTGCCACCAGCAGGGCGGAGGGGGCGTATGGCTACACCTTC

J: TRBJ1-1
V: TRBV18
size: .
D: .
CDR3: CASSPQGGDTEAFF
DNA: TGTGCCAGCTCTCCACAGGGAGGGGACACTGAAGCTTTCTTT

J: TRBJ2-5
V: TRBV4-2
size: once
D: TRBD2
CDR3: CASSQEPAASGQETQYF
DNA: TGTGCCAGCAGCCAAGAGCCGGCGGCTAGCGGTCAAGAGACCCAGTACTTC

J: TRBJ2-1
V: TRBV10-1
size: .
D: .
CDR3: CASSDPGYEQFF
DNA: TGCGCCAGCAGTGATCCAGGGTATGAGCAGTTCTTC

J: TRBJ2-1
V: TRBV5-1
size: .
D: TRBD2
CDR3: CASTPGASGSFGNEQFF
DNA: TGCGCCAGCACACCCGGGGCTAGCGGGAGCTTTGGTAATGAGCAGTTCTTC

J: TRBJ1-2
V: TRBV7-3
size: .
D: TRBD1
CDR3: CASSLQGARVYGYTF
DNA: TGTGCCAGCAGCTTACAGGGGGCGCGGGTCTATGGCTACACCTTC

J: TRBJ2-1
V: TRBV11-2
size: .
D: .
CDR3: CASSFVGGPYNEQFF
DNA: TGTGCCAGCAGCTTCGTGGGGGGTCCCTACAATGAGCAGTTCTTC

J: TRBJ2-4
V: TRBV15
size: .
D: TRBD1
CDR3: CATSRRQGSAQGGIQYF
DNA: TGTGCCACCAGCAGGAGACAGGGGTCAGCCCAGGGTGGCATTCAGTACTTC

J: TRBJ2-3
V: TRBV30
size: .
D: TRBD2
CDR3: CAWSVHSGVTDTQYF
DNA: TGTGCCTGGAGTGTACACAGCGGGGTCACAGATACGCAGTATTTT

J: TRBJ1-1
V: TRBV11-2
size: .
D: .
CDR3: CASSISDYTEAFF
DNA: TGTGCCAGCAGCATCAGCGATTACACTGAAGCTTTCTTT

J: TRBJ1-5
V: TRBV27
size: .
D: TRBD1
CDR3: CASSPDRVGQPQHF
DNA: TGTGCCAGCAGTCCCGACAGGGTGGGTCAGCCCCAGCATTTT

J: TRBJ2-2
V: TRBV5-4
size: .
D: TRBD2
CDR3: CASSGGLAGANTGELFF
DNA: TGTGCCAGCAGCGGGGGACTAGCGGGGGCGAACACCGGGGAGCTGTTTTTT

J: TRBJ2-7
V: TRBV14
size: few
D: .
CDR3: CASSLTDSYEQYF
DNA: TGTGCCAGCAGCTTAACGGACTCATACGAGCAGTACTTC

J: TRBJ1-6
V: TRBV28
size: .
D: TRBD1
CDR3: CASTLTGSYNSPLHF
DNA: TGTGCCAGCACTTTGACAGGGTCTTATAATTCACCCCTCCACTTT

J: TRBJ2-3
V: TRBV7-2
size: once
D: TRBD2
CDR3: CASSPRPGLAGGRTDTQYF
DNA: TGTGCCAGCAGCCCCCGCCCGGGACTAGCGGGAGGTCGCACAGATACGCAGTATTTT

J: TRBJ2-5
V: TRBV4-1
size: .
D: .
CDR3: CASSQDLPQETQYF
DNA: TGCGCCAGCAGCCAAGATTTGCCCCAGGAGACCCAGTACTTC

J: TRBJ2-6
V: TRBV12-5
size: .
D: TRBD2
CDR3: CASGTGLAGGSGANVLTF
DNA: TGTGCTAGTGGTACCGGACTAGCGGGAGGCTCTGGGGCCAACGTCCTGACTTTC

J: TRBJ2-3
V: TRBV6-4
size: .
D: TRBD2
CDR3: CASRQIAGTSGGPRDTQYF
DNA: TGTGCCAGCAGACAGATCGCCGGGACTAGCGGGGGGCCGCGGGATACGCAGTATTTT

J: TRBJ2-7
V: TRBV6-6
size: .
D: TRBD2
CDR3: CASSLGLAGLYEQYF
DNA: TGTGCCAGCAGTCTTGGACTAGCGGGGCTCTACGAGCAGTACTTC

J: TRBJ1-3
V: TRBV5-6
size: .
D: .
CDR3: CASSSTAQGAGNTIYF
DNA: TGTGCCAGCAGCTCGACCGCACAGGGAGCTGGAAACACCATATATTTT

J: TRBJ1-1
V: TRBV20-1
size: .
D: TRBD1
CDR3: CSARTGNEAFF
DNA: TGCAGTGCTCGGACAGGTAACGAAGCTTTCTTT

J: TRBJ1-4
V: TRBV2
size: .
D: .
CDR3: CASSDQGVTNEKLFF
DNA: TGTGCCAGCAGTGACCAGGGTGTTACTAATGAAAAACTGTTTTTT

J: TRBJ1-4
V: TRBV9
size: .
D: TRBD1
CDR3: CASSVGRGASTNEKLFF
DNA: TGTGCCAGCAGCGTAGGCAGGGGGGCGTCAACTAATGAAAAACTGTTTTTT

J: TRBJ2-1
V: TRBV27
size: .
D: .
CDR3: CATLPTSRKRNEQFF
DNA: TGTGCCACCCTTCCTACGTCGCGAAAAAGAAATGAGCAGTTCTTC

J: TRBJ2-1
V: TRBV30
size: .
D: TRBD2
CDR3: CAWSRLTSGQYNEQFF
DNA: TGTGCCTGGAGTCGATTGACTAGCGGGCAATACAATGAGCAGTTCTTC

J: TRBJ2-5
V: TRBV19
size: .
D: TRBD1
CDR3: CASSIRRTGGQETQYF
DNA: TGTGCCAGTAGTATACGAAGGACAGGGGGCCAAGAGACCCAGTACTTC

J: TRBJ1-2
V: TRBV14
size: .
D: .
CDR3: CASSLGPGLDNPF
DNA: TGTGCCAGCAGCCTGGGTCCAGGCCTCGATAATCCCTTC

J: TRBJ1-6
V: TRBV7-3
size: few
D: TRBD1
CDR3: CASSLTAQGNSPLHF
DNA: TGTGCCAGCAGCTTAACGGCACAGGGGAATTCACCCCTCCACTTT

J: TRBJ1-1
V: TRBV29-1
size: .
D: TRBD1
CDR3: CSVETVGGTLNTEAFF
DNA: TGCAGCGTTGAAACAGTAGGGGGCACGTTGAACACTGAAGCTTTCTTT

J: TRBJ2-1
V: TRBV6-6
size: .
D: .
CDR3: CASSPTGSYNGQFF
DNA: TGTGCCAGCAGTCCCACAGGGTCCTACAATGGGCAGTTCTTC

J: TRBJ1-2
V: TRBV14
size: .
D: .
CDR3: CASSHGTGTGYTF
DNA: TGTGCCAGCAGCCACGGTACAGGGACTGGCTACACCTTC

J: TRBJ2-7
V: TRBV5-4
size: .
D: TRBD2
CDR3: CASSPTGGGRASYEQYF
DNA: TGTGCCAGCAGCCCCACTGGCGGGGGGCGGGCCTCCTACGAGCAGTACTTC

J: TRBJ2-2
V: TRBV23-1
size: .
D: .
CDR3: CASSHEWWDIPYTGELFF
DNA: TGCGCCAGCAGTCATGAGTGGTGGGACATACCTTACACCGGGGAGCTGTTTTTT